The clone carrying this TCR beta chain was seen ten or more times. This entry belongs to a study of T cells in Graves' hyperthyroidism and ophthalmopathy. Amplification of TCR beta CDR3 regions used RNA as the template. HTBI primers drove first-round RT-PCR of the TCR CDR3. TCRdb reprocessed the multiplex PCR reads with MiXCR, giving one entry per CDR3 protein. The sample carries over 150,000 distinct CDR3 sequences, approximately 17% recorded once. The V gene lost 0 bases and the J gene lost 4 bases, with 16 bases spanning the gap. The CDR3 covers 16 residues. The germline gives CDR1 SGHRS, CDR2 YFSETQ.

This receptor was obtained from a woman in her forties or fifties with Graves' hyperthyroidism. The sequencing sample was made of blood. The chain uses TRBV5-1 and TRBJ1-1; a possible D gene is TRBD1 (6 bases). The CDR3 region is CASSLGTVFLPTEAFF. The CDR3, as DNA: TGCGCCAGCAGCTTGGGGACAGTTTTCCTGCCCACTGAAGCTTTCTTT.